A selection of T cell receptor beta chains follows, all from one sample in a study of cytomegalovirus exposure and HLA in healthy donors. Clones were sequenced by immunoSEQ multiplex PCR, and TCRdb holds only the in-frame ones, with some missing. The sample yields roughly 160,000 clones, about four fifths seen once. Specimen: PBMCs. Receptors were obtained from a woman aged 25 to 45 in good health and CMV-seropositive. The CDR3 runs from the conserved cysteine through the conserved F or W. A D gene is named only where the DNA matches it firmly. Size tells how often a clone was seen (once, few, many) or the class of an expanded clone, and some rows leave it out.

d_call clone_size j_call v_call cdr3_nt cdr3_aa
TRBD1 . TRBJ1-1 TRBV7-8 TGTGCCAGCAGCTTACCCGGGGGGACAGGGCGTGGAGACACTGAAGCTTTCTTT CASSLPGGTGRGDTEAFF
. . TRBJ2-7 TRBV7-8 TGTGCCAGCAGCCCGCCCTTAGCGGACTTTCCCTCCACCTACGAGCAGTACTTC CASSPPLADFPSTYEQYF
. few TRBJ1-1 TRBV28 TGTGCCAGCAGTCACTATCAAATGAACACTGAAGCTTTCTTT CASSHYQMNTEAFF
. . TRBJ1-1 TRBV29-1 TGCAGCGTTGTCGGCGGTGACACTGAAGCTTTCTTT CSVVGGDTEAFF
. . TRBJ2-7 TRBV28 TGTGCCAGCAGTTTGGCAGGGTTTCCCCACGAGCAGTACTTC CASSLAGFPHEQYF
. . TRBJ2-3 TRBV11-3 TGTGCCAGCAGCTTAGATAGATCTTCAGATACGCAGTATTTT CASSLDRSSDTQYF
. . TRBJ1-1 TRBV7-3 TGTGCCAGCAGCTTAATCGGGGGTGACACTGAAGCTTTCTTT CASSLIGGDTEAFF
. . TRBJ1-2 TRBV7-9 TGTGCCAGCAGCCCGGGACAACGGTATGGCTACACCTTC CASSPGQRYGYTF
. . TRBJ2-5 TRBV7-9 TGTGCCAGCAGCTTAGCCTTAGACGAGGGAGAGACCCAGTACTTC CASSLALDEGETQYF
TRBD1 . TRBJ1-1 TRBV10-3 TGTGCCATCAGTCCAGGGGGCACTGAAGCTTTCTTT CAISPGGTEAFF
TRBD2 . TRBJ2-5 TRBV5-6 TGTGCCAGCAGCTGGACTAGCGGGGTGGAGACCCAGTACTTC CASSWTSGVETQYF
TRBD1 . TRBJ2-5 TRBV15 TGTGCCACCAGCAGAGTAACTCAGGGGGCGAAACAAGAGACCCAGTACTTC CATSRVTQGAKQETQYF
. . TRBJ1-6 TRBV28 TGTGCCAGCAGTTTAAGGTACAGGAGCTCCTATAATTCACCCCCCCACTTT CASSLRYRSSYNSPPHF
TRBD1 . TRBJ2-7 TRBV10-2 TGCGCCAGCACACACCCCGGGACAGGGTTGTACGAGCAGTACTTC CASTHPGTGLYEQYF
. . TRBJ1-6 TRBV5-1 TGCGCCAGCAGCTTGGATAGCGTCGGTAATTCACCCCTCCACTTT CASSLDSVGNSPLHF
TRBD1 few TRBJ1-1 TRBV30 TGTGCCTGGGATGGGACAGGGATGAACACTGAAGCTTTCTTT CAWDGTGMNTEAFF
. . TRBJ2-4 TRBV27 TGTGCCAGCAGGCCGCAGGGGAACGGAAACATTCAGTACTTC CASRPQGNGNIQYF
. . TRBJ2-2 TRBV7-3 TGTGCCAGCAGCTCAACGTTGGGCAGCAGGAACACCGGGGAGCTGTTTTTT CASSSTLGSRNTGELFF
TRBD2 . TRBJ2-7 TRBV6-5 TGTGCCAGCAGTTACCCTAGCGGGGGTTCCTACGAGCAGTACTTC CASSYPSGGSYEQYF
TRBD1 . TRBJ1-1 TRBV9 TGTGCCAGCAGCGTAGGGGCAGGGGGCGAGAACACTGAAGCTTTCTTT CASSVGAGGENTEAFF
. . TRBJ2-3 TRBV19 TGTGCCAGTAGTATGGGCCGTCGCACAGATACGCAGTATTTT CASSMGRRTDTQYF
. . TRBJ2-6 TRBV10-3 TGTGCCATCAGTGAGGTTTCCTACTCCGGGGCCAACGTCCTGACTTTC CAISEVSYSGANVLTF
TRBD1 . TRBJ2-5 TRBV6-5 TGTGCCAGCACACGGACAGGGAGAGGTTTAGAGACCCAGTACTTC CASTRTGRGLETQYF
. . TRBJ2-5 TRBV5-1 TGCGCCAGCAGCTTTCTAAACCAAGAGACCCAGTACTTC CASSFLNQETQYF
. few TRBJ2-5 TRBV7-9 TGTGCCAGCAGCCTCTCGGACTATCTCCAAGAGACCCAGTACTTC CASSLSDYLQETQYF
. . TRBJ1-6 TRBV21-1 TGTGCCAGCAGCTTCCACGTGGAGGTAAGCTCCTATAATTCACCCCTCCACTTT CASSFHVEVSSYNSPLHF
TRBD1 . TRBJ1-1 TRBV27 TGTGCCAGCAGTTTAAGGACGGGACAGGAGGGCACTGAAGCTTTCTTT CASSLRTGQEGTEAFF
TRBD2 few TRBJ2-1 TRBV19 TGTGCCAGTAGTCCGTCATGGGCGGGGGGGCAGATGTCATATGAGCAGTTCTTC CASSPSWAGGQMSYEQFF
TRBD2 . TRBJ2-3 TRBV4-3 TGCGCCAGCACCTTGGGGGCTAGCGGGGGCACAGATACGCAGTATTTT CASTLGASGGTDTQYF
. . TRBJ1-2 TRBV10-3 TGTGCCATCACCCAGGGTTTTGGTCTATCTGTAGATGGCTACACCTTC CAITQGFGLSVDGYTF
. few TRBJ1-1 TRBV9 TGTGCCAGCAGCGTAGACGGGGGCACTGAAGCTTTCTTT CASSVDGGTEAFF